Here is one T cell receptor (beta chain) with its context. This clonotype was picked up many times. Which antigen it targets is not known. No much larger clone is present one base from it, and per-base qualities are unavailable. The cysteine opens and the phenylalanine closes a CDR3 of 15 amino acids. Only the CDR3 DNA is retained, 45 bases long and in frame from the first base. V is cut by 1 base and J by 3 bases, and the space between the germline ends is 10 bases. All donors were healthy Caucasians. The twin cohort consisted of three pairs of female monozygotic twins, all aged roughly 18 to 30 years. RNA for TCR libraries was isolated from peripheral blood mononuclear cells. This entry comes from a study of identical twins (dated by TCRdb to between 2015 and 2016). As for the study more broadly: To test whether fetal clonotypes persist, the study used deep sequencing on TCR alpha and beta repertoires from monozygotic twins, unrelated adults of various ages, and cord blood. To rule out contamination, the twin experiments were replicated at different times with different library preparation protocols. Broader findings and caveats from the paper: Invariant T cells such as MAIT and iNKT could partly confound zero-insertion analyses, although diverse VJ usage argued against such confounding for most clonotypes. Compared with coincidental sharing between unrelated individuals, out-of-frame TCR alpha sequences shared between twins showed an excess of sequences with low generation probability. Because the same donors could not be followed over many years, the conclusions depended on cross-sectional statistical analysis. Excess twin sharing in beta out-of-frame sequences was weaker because fewer shared sequences lowered the signal-to-noise ratio. Abundant cord blood beta clonotypes had fewer insertions, young adult naive repertoires showed a similar but weaker trend, and memory repertoires showed no such trend. Out-of-frame TCR alpha sharing in monozygotic twins was systematically underestimated by recombination models, whereas sharing between unrelated individuals was in agreement with the recombination models.

Library prep was done by 5' RACE. Sequencing took place on an Illumina HiSeq 2000. A universal primer binding site was added through template switching, and the final cDNA carried a unique molecular identifier so that TCR cDNA molecules could be counted accurately. Specific primers in the conserved constant-segment region were used to synthesize first-strand cDNA for TCR alpha and beta chains. Each cDNA library was double barcoded, with a SMART-Mk sample barcode plus Illumina barcodes, to control for contamination. Two successive PCR steps introduced TruSeq adapter sequences along with Illumina sample barcodes. TCR alpha and beta cDNA libraries were sequenced on the Illumina HiSeq platform with custom primers. The authors' analysis ran thus. Unique molecular identifiers were extracted from raw reads with MiGEC, and CDR3 positions were determined with MiXCR. For each individual, recombination models were inferred using an EM algorithm with the repgenHMM and IGoR tools. The analysis of shared clonotypes was done with the tcR package in R, with sharing normalized by the product of cloneset sizes. To study raw recombination free of thymic and clonal selection effects, out-of-frame nonproductive sequences were analyzed. Through fastp at Q25 and MiXCR, TCRdb rebuilt clones from the public reads, retaining in-frame beta chains. Identical CDR3 protein sequences are pooled into one entry, listed with their most common genes and DNA. The V and J calls come from TCRdb's annotation, not from the publication. This sample holds 700,000 or so distinct CDR3 sequences; less than 10% were observed only once. The biggest ten clones account for approximately 0.94% of the sample.

The sample was also linked to a second study, of yellow fever vaccine responses in identical twins. In that second paper, the authors write: The authors reported that the T cell response to vaccination in identical twins appeared partly convergent and partly personalized. Focusing on identical twins, the study followed the T cell clones that responded to the vaccine, and did so with precision.

Rearrangement joined TRBV12-3 or TRBV12-4 to TRBJ2-1; the D gene cannot be named for sure. Material: PBMCs. The source of this sequence is a woman aged 18-29 years in good health. This receptor has the CDR3 CASSLEGSGYNEQFF. The DNA sequence follows: TGTGCCAGCAGTTTAGAGGGATCGGGCTACAATGAGCAGTTCTTC.